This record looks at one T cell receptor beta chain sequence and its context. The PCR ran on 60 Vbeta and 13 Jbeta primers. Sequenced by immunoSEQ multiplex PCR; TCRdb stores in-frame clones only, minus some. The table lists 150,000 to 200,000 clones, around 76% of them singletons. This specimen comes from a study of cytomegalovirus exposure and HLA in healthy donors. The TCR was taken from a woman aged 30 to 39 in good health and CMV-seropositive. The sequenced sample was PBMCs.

The CDR3 sequence: CASSLPTAPDTQYF. The CDR3 DNA follows: TGTGCCAGCAGCTTACCGACAGCGCCAGATACGCAGTATTTT. The rearrangement links TRBV5-6 to TRBJ2-3, with a tentative D call TRBD1 (5 bases). V gave up 2 bases and J gave up 4 bases, with 11 bases separating them. This CDR3 comprises 14 residues. CDR1 and CDR2 from the germline V gene are SGHDT and YYEEEE.